These T cell receptor beta chains were read from a single sample in a study of cytomegalovirus exposure and HLA in healthy donors. Only in-frame clones appear in the TCRdb table, and some are missing; sequencing was by immunoSEQ multiplex PCR. Of around 180,000 clones listed, around 75% are singletons. The sample consisted of PBMCs. The receptors derive from a woman between 25 and 40 years old in good health and CMV-seropositive. The CDR3 runs from the conserved cysteine through the conserved F or W. A D gene is named only where the DNA matches it firmly. Expanded clones get a size class; other rows say once, few or many, or leave the size out.

>.|TRBD1|TRBJ1-1|TRBV27
CASSLSRTGGTEAFF
TGTGCCAGCAGTTTATCGCGGACAGGGGGGACTGAAGCTTTCTTT
>.|.|TRBJ1-1|TRBV15
CATSSLTRTEAFF
TGTGCCACCAGCAGTTTGACTCGGACTGAAGCTTTCTTT
>.|TRBD2|TRBJ2-1|TRBV7-9
CASSPGGREQFF
TGTGCCAGCAGTCCGGGGGGGCGTGAGCAGTTCTTC
>.|TRBD1|TRBJ1-1|TRBV29-1
CSVDGQGLNTEAFF
TGCAGCGTTGACGGACAGGGTTTGAACACTGAAGCTTTCTTT
>few|TRBD1|TRBJ1-4|TRBV4-3
CASSQEADRGWEKLFF
TGCGCCAGCAGCCAAGAAGCGGACAGGGGTTGGGAAAAACTGTTTTTT
>.|.|TRBJ1-2|TRBV29-1
CSVLAFGFDGYTF
TGCAGCGTTCTCGCTTTTGGCTTTGATGGCTACACCTTC
>.|.|TRBJ1-4|TRBV19
CASSPTGYSEKLFF
TGTGCCAGTAGCCCAACAGGGTATAGTGAAAAACTGTTTTTT
>.|.|TRBJ2-3|TRBV14
CASSQDVSLAQYF
TGTGCCAGCAGCCAAGACGTAAGCTTGGCGCAGTATTTT
>.|.|TRBJ2-7|TRBV19
CASSISGVGYEQYF
TGTGCCAGTAGTATATCGGGGGTTGGATACGAGCAGTACTTC
>.|.|TRBJ1-3|TRBV28
CASTPVDSGNTIYF
TGTGCCAGCACCCCCGTAGACAGTGGAAACACCATATATTTT
>.|TRBD2|TRBJ2-5|TRBV6-5
CASRGLAGRWTQYF
TGTGCCAGCAGGGGACTAGCGGGACGATGGACCCAGTACTTC
>.|.|TRBJ1-1|TRBV14
CASSFRAPQEATEAFF
TGTGCCAGCAGCTTTCGGGCCCCCCAGGAGGCCACTGAAGCTTTCTTT
>few|.|TRBJ2-7|TRBV4-2
CASSQGIQGDYKQYF
TGTGCCAGCAGCCAAGGGATACAGGGGGACTACAAGCAGTACTTC
>.|.|TRBJ1-1|TRBV5-1
CASSLGADMNTEAFF
TGCGCCAGCAGCTTGGGGGCGGACATGAACACTGAAGCTTTCTTT
>once|.|TRBJ1-5|TRBV7-2
CASSLGSGHNQPQHF
TGTGCCAGCAGCTTAGGATCGGGTCACAATCAGCCCCAGCATTTT
>.|TRBD2|TRBJ2-3|TRBV7-3
CASSPSFTSGRPDTQYF
TGTGCCAGCAGCCCTTCCTTTACCAGCGGGAGGCCAGATACGCAGTATTTT